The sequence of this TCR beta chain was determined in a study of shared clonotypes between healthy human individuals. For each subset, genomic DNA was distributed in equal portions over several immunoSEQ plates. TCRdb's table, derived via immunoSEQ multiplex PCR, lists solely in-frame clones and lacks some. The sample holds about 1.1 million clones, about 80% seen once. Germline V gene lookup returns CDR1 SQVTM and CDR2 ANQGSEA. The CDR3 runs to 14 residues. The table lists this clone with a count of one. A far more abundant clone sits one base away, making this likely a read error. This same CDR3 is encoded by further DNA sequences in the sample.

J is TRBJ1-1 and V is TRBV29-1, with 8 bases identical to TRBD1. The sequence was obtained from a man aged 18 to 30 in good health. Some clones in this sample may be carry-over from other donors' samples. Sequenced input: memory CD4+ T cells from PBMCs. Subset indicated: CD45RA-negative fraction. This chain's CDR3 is CSVAGTGVNTEAFF. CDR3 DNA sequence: TGCAGCGTCGCCGGGACAGGTGTGAACACTGAAGCTTTCTTC. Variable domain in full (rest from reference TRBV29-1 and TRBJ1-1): SAVISQKPSRDICQRGTSLTIQCQVDSQVTMMFWYRQQPGQSLTLIATANQGSEATYESGFVIDKFPISRPNLTFSTLTVSNMSPEDSSIYLCSVAGTGVNTEAFFGQGTRLTVV.